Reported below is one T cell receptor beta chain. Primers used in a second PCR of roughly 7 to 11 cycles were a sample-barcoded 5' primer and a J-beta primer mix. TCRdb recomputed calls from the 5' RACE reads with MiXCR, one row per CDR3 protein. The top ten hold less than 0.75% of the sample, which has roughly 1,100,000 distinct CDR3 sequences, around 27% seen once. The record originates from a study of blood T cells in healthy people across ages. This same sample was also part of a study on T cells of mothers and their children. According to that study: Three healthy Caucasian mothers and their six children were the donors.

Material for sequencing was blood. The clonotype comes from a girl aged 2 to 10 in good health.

Written as DNA, the CDR3 is TGCAGCGGCCGACAGGGCTACGAGCAGTACTTC. It yields the protein CSGRQGYEQYF. The genes are TRBV29-1 and TRBJ2-7; 7 bases align to TRBD1. Germline values: CDR1 SQVTM, CDR2 ANQGSEA. With 7 bases clipped from V and 3 bases from J, the junction kept 3 bases outside the gene matches. CDR3 length: 11 amino acids.